The 24 T cell receptor beta chains reported below all come from one sample, sequenced in a study of cytomegalovirus exposure and HLA in healthy donors. This PCR relied on a set of 60 Vbeta primers and 13 Jbeta primers. Produced via immunoSEQ multiplex PCR; TCRdb's table is partial and in-frame only. The sample shows 100,000 or so clones, under 85% of them seen only once. Input material: PBMCs. The source of these receptors is a man aged 25 to 40 in good health and CMV-seronegative.

The V call is TRBV29-1, the J call TRBJ2-6; D is undetermined. Germline V gene lookup returns CDR1 SQVTM and CDR2 ANQGSEA. V lost 6 bases and J lost 0, with 9 bases in between. The CDR3 contains 14 residues. DNA for the CDR3: TGCAGCGTCTCTGCCGGCTCTGGGGCCAACGTCCTGACTTTC. It encodes CSVSAGSGANVLTF.

The V call is TRBV7-9, the J call TRBJ2-6, with D maybe TRBD1 (5 bases). Germline loops: CDR1 SEHNR, CDR2 FQNEAQ (reference sequence). V lost 3 bases and J 0 bases, leaving 15 bases between the germline ends. This CDR3 is 18 amino acids long. The DNA for the CDR3 is TGTGCCAGCAGCTTTACTACAGGAGTGATCTCTGGGGCCAACGTCCTGACTTTC. Translating gives CASSFTTGVISGANVLTF.

The chain has TRBV9 and TRBJ2-1, with D perhaps TRBD2 (6 bases). Germline V CDR1 and CDR2: SGDLS, YYNGEE. With 4 bases removed from V and 5 bases from J, the gap between germline ends came to 19 bases. The CDR3 is 16 amino acids. The CDR3 protein is CASSPRGSGRHNEQFF. CDR3 nucleotides: TGTGCCAGCAGCCCGCGGGGTAGCGGCAGACACAATGAGCAGTTCTTC. The variable domain in full, completed from reference TRBV9 and TRBJ2-1, reads DSGVTQTPKHLITATGQRVTLRCSPRSGDLSVYWYQQSLDQGLQFLIQYYNGEERAKGNILERFSAQQFPDLHSELNLSSLELGDSALYFCASSPRGSGRHNEQFFGPGTRLTVL.

This clone was detected only a few times. The gene calls are TRBV4-3 and TRBJ1-4; 7 bases are a match to TRBD1. The CDR3 contains 15 residues. V lost 0 bases and J lost 6; bases outside the gene matches: 4. Germline V gene sequence: CDR1 LGHNA, CDR2 YSLEER. The CDR3 region is CASSQERGLYEKLFF. The CDR3 DNA reads as TGCGCCAGCAGCCAAGAGAGGGGGCTATATGAAAAACTGTTTTTT.

The V gene is TRBV9, the J gene TRBJ1-4; 7 nucleotides align to TRBD1. J was trimmed by 2 bases and V by 4 bases; bases with no gene match: 5. The germline gives CDR1 SGDLS, CDR2 YYNGEE. The CDR3 spans 15 residues. CDR3 amino acids: CASSLDRTTNEKLFF. In DNA, the CDR3 is TGTGCCAGCAGCTTGGACAGGACTACTAATGAAAAACTGTTTTTT. Looking up the rest from reference TRBV9 and TRBJ1-4 gives the full variable domain: DSGVTQTPKHLITATGQRVTLRCSPRSGDLSVYWYQQSLDQGLQFLIQYYNGEERAKGNILERFSAQQFPDLHSELNLSSLELGDSALYFCASSLDRTTNEKLFFGSGTQLSVL.

The CDR3 bases are TGCGCCAGCAGCCAAGATCGTCAGGCGAACTCTGGAAACACCATATATTTT. It translates to CASSQDRQANSGNTIYF. The V gene is TRBV4-3, the J gene TRBJ1-3; D call uncertain. V was clipped by 0 bases and J by 0 bases, with 12 bases between them. The CDR3 loop spans 17 amino acids. CDR1 and CDR2 from the germline V gene are LGHNA and YSLEER.

The V gene is TRBV5-4, the J gene TRBJ1-5; 9 bases align to TRBD1. The CDR3 is 19 residues long. Trimming cost V 5 bases and J 0 bases; bases outside gene matches: 15. The germline CDR1 and CDR2 sequences are SGHNT and YYREEE (reference sequence). The CDR3 DNA sequence: TGTGCCAGCAGACCCCTCCGGGACAGGGCGACTATTAGCAATCAGCCCCAGCATTTT. Translation: CASRPLRDRATISNQPQHF.

The genes are TRBV28 and TRBJ2-3, with D maybe TRBD1 (5 bases). Looked up from germline, CDR1 is MDHEN and CDR2 is SYDVKM. The CDR3 length is 11 residues. V was trimmed by 4 bases and J by 6 bases, leaving 5 bases between them. The CDR3 protein is CASSYRDTQYF. CDR3 coding DNA: TGTGCCAGCAGTTACAGGGATACGCAGTATTTT.

The chain recombines TRBV19 with TRBJ2-1; 8 bases map to TRBD2. The CDR3 consists of 15 residues. V lost 6 bases to trimming and J lost 8 bases; unmatched junction nucleotides: 12. Germline V lookup: CDR1 LNHDA, CDR2 SQIVND (reference sequence). The CDR3 reads CASRPSAGVWYEQFF. The DNA of the CDR3 is TGTGCCAGTAGGCCCTCAGCGGGAGTCTGGTATGAGCAGTTCTTC.

The rearrangement joins TRBV11-2 to TRBJ2-3, with a weak D call TRBD2 (6 bases). The CDR3 is 16 residues long. The V end was cut by 3 bases, the J end by 5 bases, with 18 bases between. Germline assignment: CDR1 SGHAT and CDR2 FQNNGV. The CDR3 loop is CASSFSGAGWGDTQYF. The CDR3 nucleotides read TGTGCCAGCAGCTTCTCTGGCGCGGGATGGGGAGATACGCAGTATTTT.

The chain carries TRBV6-6 and TRBJ2-1, with TRBD1 as a possible D gene (6 bases). From germline, CDR1 is MNHNY and CDR2 SVGAGI (reference sequence). This CDR3 region has 13 residues. Between the trimmed V and J ends, which lost 4 bases and 6 bases, there was a span of 10 bases. Here the CDR3 reads CASSFDRRNEQFF. The CDR3 DNA is TGTGCCAGCAGTTTCGACAGGCGCAATGAGCAGTTCTTC.

The chain couples TRBV6-1 to TRBJ1-2; maybe TRBD1 (6 bases). The germline gives CDR1 MNHNS, CDR2 SASEGT. Trimming stripped 4 bases from V and 4 bases from J, with 10 bases between. The CDR3 length is 13 residues. The chain's CDR3 is CASSVRQVYGYTF. CDR3 bases: TGTGCCAGCAGTGTCAGACAGGTCTATGGCTACACCTTC.

The V call is TRBV18, the J call TRBJ1-4, with D perhaps TRBD1 (6 bases). The CDR3 has 15 amino acids. V lost 2 bases to trimming and J lost 5 bases, with 12 bases between them. The germline V gene encodes CDR1 KGHSH and CDR2 LQKENI. CDR3 in amino acids: CASSPVAQGNEKLFF. In nucleotides, the CDR3 is TGTGCCAGCTCACCAGTCGCCCAGGGGAATGAAAAACTGTTTTTT.

The CDR3 DNA reads TGCGCCAGCAGCTCCGACAGCGTCGAGCAGTACTTC. Its translation is CASSSDSVEQYF. V gene TRBV5-1 combines with J gene TRBJ2-7; maybe TRBD1 (5 bases). This CDR3 region has 12 residues. Germline V gives CDR1 SGHRS, CDR2 YFSETQ. V was shortened by 3 bases and J by 6 bases, with 10 bases between the two germline ends.

This chain joins TRBV6-5 and TRBJ1-1; TRBD1 agrees at 8 bases. Germline CDR1 MNHEY, CDR2 SVGAGI. V was pared by 5 bases and J by 5 bases, with 4 bases of the junction left unmatched. The CDR3 sequence is 13 residues long. CDR3 sequence: CASSQTGGTEAFF. The CDR3 DNA reads as TGTGCCAGCAGTCAAACAGGGGGAACTGAAGCTTTCTTT.

The V call is TRBV5-5, the J call TRBJ1-4; no clear D gene. Trimming shortened V by 6 bases and J by 5 bases, and 20 bases separated the two germline ends. Germline assignment: CDR1 SGHKS and CDR2 YYEKEE (reference sequence). This CDR3 contains 16 residues. This CDR3 reads CASNWEFEGSNEKLFF. DNA for the CDR3: TGTGCCAGCAACTGGGAATTCGAGGGTAGCAATGAAAAACTGTTTTTT.

This clone was counted a single time. The chain has TRBV27 and TRBJ2-5, with 11 bases aligning to TRBD2. The J call may be wrong; the DNA end is better matched by TRBJ2-7. CDR1 is MNHEY and CDR2 is SMNVEV in the germline V gene (reference sequence). This CDR3 region has 17 residues. CDR3 DNA sequence: TGTGCCAGCAGTCTCGCCATGGGACTAGCGGCCTCCTACGAGCAGTACTTC. This codes for CASSLAMGLAASYEQYF.

V usage is TRBV19 and J usage is TRBJ2-2, with 8 bases lining up with TRBD2. The CDR3 is 12 amino acids. V dropped 9 bases and J dropped 7; count of bases not matched to a gene: 4. Germline V gene data show CDR1 as LNHDA and CDR2 as SQIVND (reference sequence). This chain's CDR3 is CASPSGFGELFF. The CDR3 DNA sequence: TGTGCCAGCCCTAGCGGGTTCGGGGAGCTGTTTTTT.

This chain links TRBV5-8 with TRBJ1-5; D remains ambiguous. Trimming removed 4 bases from V and 0 bases from J, with 11 bases in between. The CDR3 is 15 amino acids. The germline V gene has CDR1 SGHTS and CDR2 YDEGEE. CDR3 nucleotides: TGTGCCAGCAGCCGGGGTCGGGGTAGCAATCAGCCCCAGCATTTT. It encodes CASSRGRGSNQPQHF.

This clone was observed a handful of times. The chain couples TRBV7-9 to TRBJ2-5; tentatively, D is TRBD2 (7 bases). V was pared by 1 base and J by 5 bases, with 14 bases between. This CDR3 has 15 residues. Germline V gene lookup returns CDR1 SEHNR and CDR2 FQNEAQ (reference sequence). The CDR3 nucleotides are TGTGCCAGCAGCTTAGGGACGGGGGGCAAGGAGACCCAGTACTTC. Translation: CASSLGTGGKETQYF.

This chain connects TRBV19 to TRBJ1-2; D perhaps matches TRBD1 (6 bases). With 9 bases removed from V and 2 bases from J, the gap between germline ends came to 16 bases. This CDR3 has 14 amino acids. The germline CDR1 and CDR2 sequences are LNHDA and SQIVND (reference sequence). This CDR3 is CASRGGAGNYGYTF. The CDR3 DNA follows: TGTGCCAGCCGAGGGGGGGCAGGAAACTATGGCTACACCTTC.

The chain uses TRBV7-8 and TRBJ2-7; 11 bases align to TRBD2. Germline CDR1 reads SGHVS; CDR2 reads FQNEAQ. With 5 bases clipped from V and 2 bases from J, the junction kept 8 bases outside the gene matches. The CDR3 runs to 16 residues. The CDR3 DNA follows: TGTGCCAGCAGCCATGCCGGGACTAGCGGTACCTACGAGCAGTACTTC. This translates into CASSHAGTSGTYEQYF.

The V call is TRBV9, the J call TRBJ1-2; D call uncertain. Trimming took 4 bases from V and 4 from J, leaving 23 bases between them. The germline V gene has CDR1 SGDLS and CDR2 YYNGEE. The CDR3 runs 17 residues. The CDR3 loop reads CASSPSPEEGFLYGYTF. CDR3 sequence (DNA): TGTGCCAGCAGCCCATCCCCCGAGGAGGGCTTTCTCTATGGCTACACCTTC.

The chain uses TRBV11-2 and TRBJ2-7; 13 nucleotides align to TRBD2. This CDR3 spans 16 amino acids. The V gene end was trimmed by 6 bases and the J gene end by 2 bases; junction bases not matched to a gene: 7. Germline values: CDR1 SGHAT, CDR2 FQNNGV. CDR3 amino acids: CASRLTSGGAPYEQYF. The CDR3 nucleotides are TGTGCCAGCAGACTCACTAGCGGGGGGGCTCCCTACGAGCAGTACTTC.